This T cell receptor beta chain derives from a study of cytomegalovirus exposure and HLA in healthy donors. TCRdb's table, derived via immunoSEQ multiplex PCR, lists solely in-frame clones and lacks some. The sample lists around 60,000 clones; about 96% were seen once. This clonotype was obtained from a young woman in good health and CMV-seronegative. The sample taken for sequencing was PBMCs.

This chain's CDR3 is CASSQWTSGDISYNEQFF. CDR3 bases: TGTGCCAGCAGCCAGTGGACTAGCGGGGACATCTCCTACAATGAGCAGTTCTTC. The genes are TRBV14 and TRBJ2-1; 12 bases are shared with TRBD2. The CDR3 contains 18 residues. Germline loops: CDR1 SGHDN, CDR2 FVKESK. The J segment lost 0 bases and the V segment lost 3 bases, leaving 6 bases of the junction unmatched.